One and the same sample provided the 31 T cell receptor beta chains below, sequenced in a study of long-term antiretroviral therapy in people with HIV. Researchers report immunoSEQ v3.0 was run at survey level. TCRdb keeps only in-frame clones here, not all; method: immunoSEQ multiplex PCR. The sample yields 40,000 to 60,000 clones, around 84% seen once. The source material was unsorted PBMCs, sampled 0.8 years after starting antiretroviral therapy. The receptors here all came from a woman between 18 and 29 years old with HIV.

V gene TRBV4-2 combines with J gene TRBJ2-3, with a tentative D call TRBD2 (5 bases). The CDR3 is 16 amino acids. The V and J ends lost 2 bases and 2 bases respectively, with 14 bases between them. Germline loops: CDR1 LGHNA, CDR2 YNFKEQ. The CDR3 nucleotides read TGTGCCAGCAGCCAATCTACTAGGGTTTCCACAGATACGCAGTATTTT. Its protein product is CASSQSTRVSTDTQYF.

The chain recombines TRBV7-9 with TRBJ2-5; no clear D. V lost 5 bases and J 2 bases, leaving 3 bases between the germline ends. CDR1 and CDR2 from the germline V gene are SEHNR and FQNEAQ (reference sequence). There are 11 residues in the CDR3. CDR3 in amino acids: CASSVQETQYF. As DNA, the CDR3 is TGTGCCAGCAGCGTTCAAGAGACCCAGTACTTC.

The chain couples TRBV4-3 to TRBJ2-3; no firm D call. V was cut by 1 base and J by 2 bases, with 10 bases left in between. CDR1 and CDR2 from the germline V gene are LGHNA and YSLEER. The CDR3 spans 15 residues. In DNA, the CDR3 is TGCGCCAGCAGCCAAGTCTACGGATTCACAGATACGCAGTATTTT. Translating gives CASSQVYGFTDTQYF.

This clone appeared a few times. V is TRBV5-8 and J is TRBJ2-1; D remains ambiguous. Germline assignment: CDR1 SGHTS and CDR2 YDEGEE. Trimming removed 4 bases from V and 12 bases from J, with 8 bases in between. The CDR3 runs 10 residues. The chain's CDR3 is CASSGWWQFF. The DNA of the CDR3 is TGTGCCAGCAGCGGGTGGTGGCAGTTCTTC.

The chain joins TRBV27 to TRBJ2-3; 8 bases are shared with TRBD2. The ends lost 2 bases at V and 6 bases at J; junction bases unmatched: 4. The CDR3 contains 14 residues. Looked up from germline, CDR1 is MNHEY and CDR2 is SMNVEV (reference sequence). The CDR3 is CASSLRTSSDTQYF. The DNA of the CDR3 is TGTGCCAGCAGTTTAAGGACTAGCAGTGATACGCAGTATTTT.

This clone was found once. V gene TRBV10-2 combines with J gene TRBJ1-2; D remains unclear. This CDR3 contains 13 residues. CDR1 is WSHSY, CDR2 SAAADI, per germline. Trimming pared 7 bases from V and 6 bases from J, leaving 15 bases between. The CDR3: CASKVTGADGYTF. CDR3 DNA sequence: TGCGCCAGCAAGGTGACGGGCGCAGATGGCTACACCTTC.

This chain joins TRBV7-3 and TRBJ2-1, with 8 bases fitting TRBD1. V lost 0 bases and J lost 15; bases outside the gene matches: 7. The CDR3 extends over 13 amino acids. Germline CDR1 is SGHTA and CDR2 is FQGTGA. The CDR3 DNA sequence: TGTGCCAGCAGCTTAACCGACCTTCAGGGGGCGTTCTTC. Translation: CASSLTDLQGAFF.

DNA of the CDR3: TGTGCCAGCAGCTTGGTTCGGGGGTTTCAAGAGACCCAGTACTTC. It encodes CASSLVRGFQETQYF. This chain uses TRBV5-4 with TRBJ2-5, with D perhaps TRBD2 (6 bases). This CDR3 region has 15 residues. The germline V gene encodes CDR1 SGHNT and CDR2 YYREEE (reference sequence). V was clipped by 0 bases and J by 2 bases, with 11 bases between them.

The CDR3 nucleotides are TGTGCCAGCAGTTATCGGGGGGATACGCAGTATTTT. Protein sequence: CASSYRGDTQYF. This rearrangement joins TRBV6-6 to TRBJ2-3; D possibly corresponds to TRBD2 (6 bases). Germline V gene lookup returns CDR1 MNHNY and CDR2 SVGAGI (reference sequence). V lost 3 bases, J lost 6 bases, and 7 bases lay in between. The CDR3 consists of 12 residues.

The gene calls are TRBV9 and TRBJ2-1, with 14 bases matching TRBD2. Germline V gene data show CDR1 as SGDLS and CDR2 as YYNGEE. The CDR3 is made up of 16 amino acids. With V trimmed by 4 bases and J by 7 bases, 7 bases remained unmatched. The CDR3 sequence: CASSFAGTSGSNEQFF. In DNA, the CDR3 is TGTGCCAGCAGCTTTGCGGGGACTAGCGGGAGTAATGAGCAGTTCTTC.

The rearrangement uses TRBV11-2 and TRBJ2-5, with D possibly TRBD2 on 5 matching bases. The J call may be wrong; the DNA end is better matched by TRBJ2-7. CDR3 size: 12 residues. Germline V gene data show CDR1 as SGHAT and CDR2 as FQNNGV. Here the CDR3 reads CASRHGTYEQYF. CDR3 DNA: TGTGCCAGCAGACACGGGACCTACGAGCAGTACTTC.

This chain links TRBV21-1 with TRBJ2-5; the table calls TRBD2, which could not be checked here. TRBV21-1 corresponds to a pseudogene. The CDR3 has 16 residues. The CDR3 coding sequence is TGTGCCAGCAGCAAAAGGGGACTAGCGGACCAAGAGACCCAGTACTTC. It codes for CASSKRGLADQETQYF.

This clone was observed once. The chain links TRBV25-1 to TRBJ1-1; D is unclear. Germline CDR1 reads MGHDK; CDR2 reads SYGVNS. V was clipped by 6 bases and J by 6 bases, with 8 bases between them. The CDR3 loop spans 11 amino acids. CDR3 sequence: CASSPGAEAFF. CDR3 DNA sequence: TGTGCCAGCAGCCCCGGGGCTGAAGCTTTCTTT. The full variable domain, its missing parts supplied by reference TRBV25-1 and TRBJ1-1, is EADIYQTPRYLVIGTGKKITLECSQTMGHDKMYWYQQDPGMELHLIHYSYGVNSTEKGDLSSESTVSRIRTEHFPLTLESARPSHTSQYLCASSPGAEAFFGQGTRLTVV.

This clone was seen once. The chain links TRBV2 to TRBJ1-5; D remains unclear. In germline, CDR1 is SNHLY, CDR2 FYNNEI. The CDR3 is made up of 14 amino acids. V was clipped by 1 base and J by 1 base, with 5 bases between them. The CDR3 bases are TGTGCCAGCAGTGAAGGCAGGAGCAATCAGCCCCAGCATTTT. Translated: CASSEGRSNQPQHF.

This clone was seen more than once but under ten times. The rearrangement uses TRBV4-1 and TRBJ2-7, with a tentative D call TRBD1 (6 bases). Deletions cut 1 base from V and 6 bases from J, with 16 bases between. This CDR3 has 15 residues. Germline V gives CDR1 MGHRA, CDR2 YSYEKL. The CDR3 DNA reads TGCGCCAGCAGCCAAGCCGGGCCTACCAGGGGCGAGCAGTACTTC. It is translated as CASSQAGPTRGEQYF.

V is TRBV9 and J is TRBJ2-7, with D possibly being TRBD1 or TRBD2 (5 bases each). The V gene's germline CDR1 is SGDLS and CDR2 YYNGEE. V was trimmed by 0 bases and J by 4 bases, leaving 23 bases between them. The CDR3 contains 18 residues. The DNA for the CDR3 is TGTGCCAGCAGCGTAGACGAGGGGCGGACGACCTTATTGTACGAGCAGTACTTC. This translates into CASSVDEGRTTLLYEQYF.

The chain couples TRBV7-9 to TRBJ2-7; 13 positions match TRBD2. Germline values: CDR1 SEHNR, CDR2 FQNEAQ (reference sequence). The CDR3 length is 15 residues. V lost 5 bases, J lost 4 bases, and 5 bases stayed unmatched. CDR3 bases: TGTGCCAGCAGCCCAAGGACTAGCGGGAGTTACGAGCAGTACTTC. It codes for CASSPRTSGSYEQYF. The entire variable domain, with the rest obtained from reference TRBV7-9 and TRBJ2-7, is as follows: DTGVSQNPRHKITKRGQNVTFRCDPISEHNRLYWYRQTLGQGPEFLTYFQNEAQLEKSRLLSDRFSAERPKGSFSTLEIQRTEQGDSAMYLCASSPRTSGSYEQYFGPGTRLTVT.

This clone was detected a few times. This sequence joins TRBV9 and TRBJ2-7; D might be TRBD1 (6 bases). This CDR3 is built from 13 residues. Per germline, CDR1 SGDLS and CDR2 YYNGEE. The V gene lost 0 bases and the J gene lost 11 bases, with 15 bases spanning the gap. Here the CDR3 reads CASSVDPQGVEYF. The CDR3 bases are TGTGCCAGCAGCGTAGATCCACAGGGAGTGGAGTACTTC. Full variable domain (rest looked up from reference TRBV9 and TRBJ2-7): DSGVTQTPKHLITATGQRVTLRCSPRSGDLSVYWYQQSLDQGLQFLIQYYNGEERAKGNILERFSAQQFPDLHSELNLSSLELGDSALYFCASSVDPQGVEYFGPGTRLTVT.

The CDR3 loop is CASSRPSGSASSYEQYF. The DNA for the CDR3 is TGCGCCAGCAGCCGTCCTAGCGGGAGCGCGAGCTCCTACGAGCAGTACTTC. V gene TRBV4-1 combines with J gene TRBJ2-7, with 10 nucleotides matching TRBD2. CDR1 is MGHRA, CDR2 YSYEKL, per germline. The CDR3 runs to 17 residues. With 4 bases clipped from V and 0 bases from J, the junction kept 9 bases outside the gene matches.

A few counts support this clone. Other DNA sequences in the same sample also yield this CDR3. The chain employs TRBV27 and TRBJ1-1, with a weak D call TRBD1 (5 bases). The CDR3 has 13 amino acids. Trimming shortened V by 2 bases and J by 1 base, and 5 bases separated the two germline ends. Germline-derived CDR1 and CDR2 are MNHEY and SMNVEV (reference sequence). CDR3 bases: TGTGCCAGCAGTTTAGGGGGGAACACTGAAGCTTTCTTT. Translating it yields CASSLGGNTEAFF.

This clone appeared a few times. The chain is built from TRBV5-4 and TRBJ2-2; D unresolved. Per germline, CDR1 SGHNT and CDR2 YYREEE (reference sequence). The V end was cut by 0 bases, the J end by 1 base, with 4 bases between. This CDR3 is built from 14 residues. The CDR3 bases are TGTGCCAGCAGCTTGGCCAGGAACACCGGGGAGCTGTTTTTT. Translation: CASSLARNTGELFF.

The chain links TRBV28 to TRBJ1-1; D call uncertain. Trimming stripped 2 bases from V and 4 bases from J, with 8 bases between. This CDR3 spans 13 amino acids. Germline V CDR1 and CDR2: MDHEN, SYDVKM. CDR3 DNA: TGTGCCAGCAGTTTAGGTCGGGGCACTGAAGCTTTCTTT. It yields the protein CASSLGRGTEAFF.

The chain employs TRBV7-8 and TRBJ1-1; a weak D match, TRBD1 (6 bases). The CDR3 totals 14 residues. The V and J ends lost 4 bases and 1 base respectively, with 10 bases between them. Germline V gene data show CDR1 as SGHVS and CDR2 as FQNEAQ. CDR3 sequence reads: CASSYKQGNTEAFF. CDR3 DNA: TGTGCCAGCAGCTATAAACAGGGGAACACTGAAGCTTTCTTT.

This clone was observed a handful of times. The chain employs TRBV4-1 and TRBJ2-2; 9 positions agree with TRBD1. CDR1 and CDR2 (germline): MGHRA, YSYEKL. V shed 3 bases, J shed 6 bases, and the junction held 2 bases outside the gene matches. The CDR3 extends over 14 amino acids. For the CDR3, the DNA is TGCGCCAGCAGCCACCGACAGGGGGCCGGGGAGCTGTTTTTT. Translating it yields CASSHRQGAGELFF.

This rearrangement joins TRBV28 to TRBJ1-5; tentative D call: TRBD1 (6 bases). The CDR3 sequence is 17 residues long. CDR1 and CDR2 from the germline V gene are MDHEN and SYDVKM. Trimming shortened V by 5 bases and J by 1 base, and 18 bases separated the two germline ends. The CDR3 reads CASSPRGRGISNQPQHF. In DNA form, the CDR3 reads TGTGCCAGCAGTCCTCGGGGCAGGGGAATCAGCAATCAGCCCCAGCATTTT.

This sequence joins TRBV15 and TRBJ2-7, with 9 positions matching TRBD1. CDR1 is LNHNV, CDR2 YYDKDF, per germline (reference sequence). This CDR3 contains 16 residues. Trimming removed 4 bases from V and 0 bases from J; junction bases left unmatched: 7. The DNA for the CDR3 is TGTGCCACCAGCAAAGACAGGGGGAGGAGCTCCTACGAGCAGTACTTC. It is translated as CATSKDRGRSSYEQYF.

The chain joins TRBV7-3 to TRBJ2-5, with D possibly TRBD2 on 6 matching bases. Trimming shortened V by 3 bases and J by 5 bases, and 13 bases separated the two germline ends. This CDR3 region has 14 residues. CDR1 is SGHTA, CDR2 FQGTGA, per germline. The CDR3 DNA reads TGTGCCAGCAGCTTCGGGGGAGCGTTGGAGACCCAGTACTTC. Translated, it gives CASSFGGALETQYF.

This chain links TRBV6-5 with TRBJ1-3; weak D call: TRBD1 (5 bases). Germline lookup yields CDR1 MNHEY and CDR2 SVGAGI. This CDR3 contains 14 residues. V lost 6 bases to trimming and J lost 0 bases, with 9 bases between them. The CDR3 sequence: CASSRGISGNTIYF. The CDR3 DNA sequence: TGTGCCAGCAGCCGGGGGATCTCTGGAAACACCATATATTTT.

This sequence joins TRBV5-1 and TRBJ2-1; D may be TRBD2 (6 bases). Trimming left V 0 bases short and J 4 bases short, with 17 bases between. Germline values: CDR1 SGHRS, CDR2 YFSETQ. CDR3 size: 17 residues. In DNA form, the CDR3 reads TGCGCCAGCAGCTTGGATATTCGGGAGTCAGGATACAATGAGCAGTTCTTC. Its protein product is CASSLDIRESGYNEQFF. The variable domain in full, with the rest retrieved from reference TRBV5-1 and TRBJ2-1, is KAGVTQTPRYLIKTRGQQVTLSCSPISGHRSVSWYQQTPGQGLQFLFEYFSETQRNKGNFPGRFSGRQFSNSRSEMNVSTLELGDSALYLCASSLDIRESGYNEQFFGPGTRLTVL.

The chain employs TRBV6-4 and TRBJ2-6, with D maybe TRBD1 (7 bases). Germline lookup yields CDR1 MRHNA and CDR2 SNTAGT. V was shortened by 6 bases and J by 1 base, with 16 bases between the two germline ends. This CDR3 comprises 17 residues. CDR3 nucleotide sequence: TGTGCCAGCAGCTTACAGGGGAGGCGTTCTGGGGCCAACGTCCTGACTTTC. Translation: CASSLQGRRSGANVLTF.

The CDR3 loop is CASSLEVGTYEQYF. Written as DNA, the CDR3 is TGTGCCAGCAGCTTAGAAGTAGGGACCTACGAGCAGTACTTC. V and J are TRBV7-2 and TRBJ2-7; no reliable D call. V gave up 1 base and J gave up 2 bases, with 9 bases separating them. CDR3 length equals 14 residues. CDR1 SGHTA and CDR2 FQGNSA come from the germline V gene. The entire variable domain, with the rest obtained from reference TRBV7-2 and TRBJ2-7, is as follows: GAGVSQSPSNKVTEKGKDVELRCDPISGHTALYWYRQSLGQGLEFLIYFQGNSAPDKSGLPSDRFSAERTGGSVSTLTIQRTQQEDSAVYLCASSLEVGTYEQYFGPGTRLTVT.